The T cell receptor beta chain described here comes from a study of a mutant IDH1 vaccine in newly diagnosed glioma. For the study at large: The initiation of vaccination occurred 4-6 weeks after radiotherapy alone, or with temozolomide cycles. Weeks 35 and 47 hosted visits V12 and V13, respectively. Treated patients, approximately 62% male and roughly 40% female, averaged about 40 years of age.

Germline-derived CDR1 and CDR2 are LNHNV and YYDKDF (reference sequence). CDR3 length equals 18 residues. Trimming stripped 3 bases from V and 0 bases from J, with 15 bases between. Only one count was recorded for this clone. Antigen specificity is unknown. Here immunoSEQ multiplex PCR was the method, and the copy in TCRdb shows in-frame clones only, minus some. The table records fewer than 55,000 clones, about two thirds of them present only once. Time point described: week 47, end of study. Every vaccine dose comprised 300 ug of mutant IDH1 20-mer peptide plus topical imiquimod. The specimen was peripheral blood mononuclear cells (PBMCs), collected from a glioma patient whose treatment included an IDH1 peptide vaccine. The chain couples TRBV15 to TRBJ2-6; D remains ambiguous. The sequence derives from a man aged 40-50 years with glioma. Some clones in this sample may be carry-over from other donors' samples. The CDR3 sequence: CATSSGRLGFSGANVLTF. The CDR3 DNA is TGTGCCACCAGCAGTGGCCGCTTGGGCTTCTCTGGGGCCAACGTCCTGACTTTC. The whole variable domain, remainder taken from reference TRBV15 and TRBJ2-6, is DAMVIQNPRYQVTQFGKPVTLSCSQTLNHNVMYWYQQKSSQAPKLLFHYYDKDFNNEADTPDNFQSRRPNTSFCFLDIRSPGLGDTAMYLCATSSGRLGFSGANVLTFGAGSRLTVL.